This entry lists 21 T cell receptor beta chains sequenced from one sample in a study of T-cell reconstitution after alpha-beta-depleted transplantation in children. A TCRbeta library incorporating unique molecular identifiers was prepared. TCRdb passed the PCR reads through MiXCR, listing each CDR3 protein once. The sample carries about 610,000 distinct CDR3 sequences, approximately 10% recorded once. The specimen was PBMCs from the stem cell graft donor, collected from the stem cell graft. The receptor source for this set is a human donor who donated a stem cell graft to a child with acute myeloid leukemia.

This clonotype was observed many times. The chain recombines TRBV7-9 with TRBJ2-7; tentative D call: TRBD2 (5 bases). This CDR3 comprises 15 residues. V dropped 5 bases and J dropped 6 bases, with 20 bases sitting between them. The germline gives CDR1 SEHNR, CDR2 FQNEAQ (reference sequence). The CDR3 DNA is TGTGCCAGCAGCCCAGGTCTCGGTCGTGCGGGCGAGCAGTACTTC. It encodes CASSPGLGRAGEQYF.

This clonotype was seen at least ten times. V gene TRBV15 combines with J gene TRBJ2-1; 7 nucleotides line up with TRBD2. Germline trimming cut 1 base from V and 15 bases from J; bases unmatched to any gene: 9. The CDR3 loop spans 13 amino acids. Germline V gene data show CDR1 as LNHNV and CDR2 as YYDKDF (reference sequence). CDR3 protein: CATSRANAGLRFF. The DNA of the CDR3 is TGTGCCACCAGCAGAGCCAATGCGGGACTACGGTTCTTC. Drawing the rest from reference TRBV15 and TRBJ2-1, the complete variable domain is DAMVIQNPRYQVTQFGKPVTLSCSQTLNHNVMYWYQQKSSQAPKLLFHYYDKDFNNEADTPDNFQSRRPNTSFCFLDIRSPGLGDTAMYLCATSRANAGLRFFGPGTRLTVL.

A few counts support this clonotype. This chain links TRBV20-1 with TRBJ2-1; TRBD2 aligns across 7 bases. J gave up 7 bases and V 6 bases, and 15 bases lay outside the gene matches. This CDR3 is 15 amino acids long. Per the germline V gene, CDR1 is DFQATT and CDR2 is SNEGSKA (reference sequence). CDR3 residues: CSAREGRGFRNEQFF. In nucleotides, the CDR3 is TGCAGTGCCCGAGAAGGGAGGGGATTCCGGAATGAGCAGTTCTTC.

This clonotype was seen a few times. V usage is TRBV6-2 or TRBV6-3 and J usage is TRBJ2-2, with a possible D match to TRBD1 (7 bases). The CDR3 spans 21 residues. CDR1 is MNHEY, CDR2 SVGEGT, per germline. V dropped 8 bases and J dropped 2 bases, with 33 bases sitting between them. In DNA form, the CDR3 reads TGTGCCAGCCCTCAACCCGGAGGGGGCTATTGCCAGAGCCCCAACACCGGGGAGCTGTTTTTT. This translates into CASPQPGGGYCQSPNTGELFF.

This clonotype was recorded many times. The chain links TRBV29-1 to TRBJ2-1; possible D gene TRBD2, 5 bases. Trimming took off 4 bases at V and 15 bases at J, with 19 bases between the two ends. The CDR3 consists of 12 residues. Germline CDR1 reads SQVTM; CDR2 reads ANQGSEA. The CDR3 DNA reads TGCAGCGTTGGAGTCGGGTTAGCGAAACCGTTCTTC. Encoded protein: CSVGVGLAKPFF.

This clonotype was seen a handful of times. The chain couples TRBV29-1 to TRBJ2-1; D is uncertain. CDR1 SQVTM and CDR2 ANQGSEA come from the germline V gene. Trimming stripped 6 bases from V and 4 bases from J, with 4 bases between. The CDR3 consists of 10 residues. The DNA for the CDR3 is TGCAGCGTGTTTTACAATGAGCAGTTCTTC. It codes for CSVFYNEQFF.

This clonotype has at least ten counts. The V call is TRBV6-2 or TRBV6-3, the J call TRBJ2-1; no reliable D call. Trimming took off 2 bases at V and 4 bases at J, with 9 bases between the two ends. The CDR3 sequence is 14 residues long. Germline loops: CDR1 MNHEY, CDR2 SVGEGT. The CDR3 is CASSYEADYNEQFF. The CDR3 DNA is TGTGCCAGCAGTTACGAGGCAGATTACAATGAGCAGTTCTTC.

This clonotype occurred many times. The V gene is TRBV29-1, the J gene TRBJ2-5; 7 nucleotides match TRBD1. V was clipped by 7 bases and J by 1 base; unmatched bases: 6. CDR3 length equals 13 residues. Per germline, CDR1 SQVTM and CDR2 ANQGSEA. DNA for the CDR3: TGCAGCGGAGAACAGGGGAGCCAAGAGACCCAGTACTTC. It is translated as CSGEQGSQETQYF. The variable domain in full, completed from reference TRBV29-1 and TRBJ2-5, reads SAVISQKPSRDICQRGTSLTIQCQVDSQVTMMFWYRQQPGQSLTLIATANQGSEATYESGFVIDKFPISRPNLTFSTLTVSNMSPEDSSIYLCSGEQGSQETQYFGPGTRLLVL.

This clonotype was picked up one time. The chain recombines TRBV5-6 with TRBJ1-1; D is possibly TRBD1 (6 bases). With 4 bases removed from V and 11 bases from J, the gap between germline ends came to 21 bases. The CDR3 is made up of 14 amino acids. Per germline, CDR1 SGHDT and CDR2 YYEEEE. CDR3 nucleotide sequence: TGTGCCAGCAGCAACAGGGTCCCTAGTTTCGGGGCTTTCTTT. Its protein is CASSNRVPSFGAFF. The variable domain in full, with the rest retrieved from reference TRBV5-6 and TRBJ1-1, is DAGVTQSPTHLIKTRGQQVTLRCSPKSGHDTVSWYQQALGQGPQFIFQYYEEEERQRGNFPDRFSGHQFPNYSSELNVNALLLGDSALYLCASSNRVPSFGAFFGQGTRLTVV.

This rearrangement joins TRBV5-1 to TRBJ1-2, with D tentatively TRBD1 (5 bases). Germline CDR1 and CDR2: SGHRS and YFSETQ. The CDR3 runs 14 residues. V was pared by 3 bases and J by 3 bases, with 12 bases between. Here the CDR3 reads CASSSAGNDYGYTF. CDR3 DNA: TGCGCCAGCAGCTCTGCAGGGAATGACTATGGCTACACCTTC.

The chain combines TRBV5-1 with TRBJ2-7; 9 nucleotides match TRBD2. The CDR3 extends over 17 amino acids. J gave up 2 bases and V 3 bases, and 12 bases lay outside the gene matches. Germline CDR1 is SGHRS and CDR2 is YFSETQ. CDR3 residues: CASSSKIWVAGAYEQYF. The DNA of the CDR3 is TGCGCCAGCAGCTCCAAAATCTGGGTAGCGGGAGCCTACGAGCAGTACTTC.

This rearrangement joins TRBV7-9 to TRBJ1-5; 7 nucleotides match TRBD1. This CDR3 is 15 amino acids long. Trimming at V came to 5 bases and at J to 4 bases, leaving 8 bases not matched to a gene. CDR1 is SEHNR and CDR2 is FQNEAQ in the germline V gene (reference sequence). The CDR3 nucleotides read TGTGCCAGCAGCCCCACCGGGACAGATAATCAGCCCCAGCATTTT. This codes for CASSPTGTDNQPQHF.

CDR3 amino acids: CSASRLAAQVNEQFF. The CDR3 region has the DNA TGCAGTGCTAGTAGGCTAGCGGCCCAGGTCAATGAGCAGTTCTTC. The chain joins TRBV20-1 to TRBJ2-1; 7 bases align to TRBD2. CDR1 is DFQATT and CDR2 is SNEGSKA in the germline V gene (reference sequence). The CDR3 contains 15 residues. After removal of 3 bases from V and 6 bases from J, the junction contained 11 bases not matched to a gene.

Only a few counts were recorded for this clonotype. The chain recombines TRBV7-3 with TRBJ2-2, with TRBD1 matching over 11 bases. From germline, CDR1 is SGHTA and CDR2 FQGTGA. V was pared by 5 bases and J by 5 bases, with 4 bases of the junction left unmatched. The CDR3 is 15 amino acids. Here the CDR3 reads CASSRRDRGTGELFF. CDR3 coding DNA: TGTGCCAGCAGCCGCAGGGACAGGGGGACCGGGGAGCTGTTTTTT.

This clonotype occurred once. The chain has TRBV28 and TRBJ2-1; 12 bases are a match to TRBD2. The V gene's germline CDR1 is MDHEN and CDR2 SYDVKM. The J segment lost 10 bases and the V segment lost 2 bases, leaving 6 bases of the junction unmatched. The CDR3 runs 15 residues. This CDR3 is CASSLGLAGMREQFF. The CDR3 coding sequence is TGTGCCAGCAGTTTAGGACTAGCGGGAATGAGGGAGCAGTTCTTC.

The chain recombines TRBV3-1 with TRBJ1-1; D uncertain. Per the germline V gene, CDR1 is LGHDT and CDR2 is YNNKEL (reference sequence). Trimming removed 8 bases from V and 3 bases from J, with 13 bases in between. This CDR3 region has 13 residues. In DNA, the CDR3 is TGTGCCAGCGGCCTTCGGGTGGACACTGAAGCTTTCTTT. Translating it yields CASGLRVDTEAFF.

This clonotype was recorded many times. The chain joins TRBV6-2 or TRBV6-3 to TRBJ2-1, with 12 bases matching TRBD2. CDR3 length: 16 amino acids. CDR1 is MNHEY and CDR2 is SVGEGT in the germline V gene. The junction had 3 bases not matched to a gene; V was cut back by 6 bases and J by 0 bases. CDR3 region: CASSGTSGYSYNEQFF. For the CDR3, the DNA is TGTGCCAGCAGCGGGACTAGCGGGTACTCCTACAATGAGCAGTTCTTC.

This clonotype was seen at least ten times. The chain has TRBV7-2 and TRBJ2-7; no clear D gene. V was pared by 5 bases and J by 4 bases, with 6 bases between. This CDR3 region has 11 residues. Germline CDR1 SGHTA, CDR2 FQGNSA. The CDR3 sequence: CASSPMYEQYF. In DNA, the CDR3 is TGTGCCAGCAGCCCGATGTACGAGCAGTACTTC.

A remark on this clonotype: At one end, the junction sequence differs from germline, possibly due to a read error. This chain connects TRBV2 to TRBJ1-1, with 7 bases identical to TRBD1. Germline-derived CDR1 and CDR2 are SNHLY and FYNNEI. The length of the CDR3 is 13 residues. The CDR3 reads CASSGVGQAMALF. The DNA of the CDR3 is TGTGCCAGCAGTGGGGTAGGACAGGCAATGGCTCTCTTT. Based on the CDR3 plus reference TRBV2 and TRBJ1-1, the full variable domain is EPEVTQTPSHQVTQMGQEVILRCVPISNHLYFYWYRQILGQKVEFLVSFYNNEISEKSEIFDDQFSVERPDGSNFTLKIRSTKLEDSAMYFCASSGVGQAMALFGQGTRLTVV.

This clonotype was observed many times. This sequence joins TRBV30 and TRBJ1-4; D not resolved. V dropped 0 bases and J dropped 8 bases, with 13 bases sitting between them. The CDR3 sequence is 14 residues long. Germline CDR1 reads GTSNPN; CDR2 reads SVGIG (reference sequence). CDR3 nucleotide sequence: TGTGCCTGGAGTGTTGTAGGGAACGGCGAAAAACTGTTTTTT. Translation: CAWSVVGNGEKLFF.

This clonotype was seen at least ten times. V gene TRBV28 combines with J gene TRBJ2-3; a weak D match, TRBD2 (6 bases). Trimming stripped 6 bases from V and 1 base from J, with 14 bases between. The CDR3 is made up of 15 amino acids. Looked up from germline, CDR1 is MDHEN and CDR2 is SYDVKM. The CDR3 nucleotides read TGTGCCAGCAGCTCCGGGGGTAGCGGCACAGATACGCAGTATTTT. It encodes CASSSGGSGTDTQYF.